The subject of this entry is one T cell receptor beta chain. What it binds is unknown. This sample stems from a study of cytomegalovirus exposure and HLA in healthy donors. Findings and limits, study-wide: TRBV6-2, TRBV6-3 and other indistinguishable V segments were excluded. A link between a missense DCLRE1C variant and TCR beta V- and J-gene trimming emerged from a later analysis. The study recorded about 150 TCR beta chains that were cytomegalovirus-associated.

CDR3 size: 15 residues. CDR1 and CDR2 (germline): SGHDT, YYEEEE. The V gene end was trimmed by 4 bases and the J gene end by 1 base; junction bases not matched to a gene: 7. This PCR relied on a set of 60 Vbeta primers and 13 Jbeta primers. Here immunoSEQ multiplex PCR was the method, and the copy in TCRdb shows in-frame clones only, minus some. This sample yields 150,000 to 200,000 clones, of which 75% to 85% are seen a single time; under 15% belongs to the top ten. Although they were nominally healthy when sampled, donors likely had unrecorded immune exposures. Sequencing used PBMCs. This receptor was taken from a woman aged 45-65 years in good health and CMV-seropositive. V and J are TRBV5-6 and TRBJ2-7, with 8 positions matching TRBD1. CDR3 nucleotide sequence: TGTGCCAGCAGCGCCCCCCGACAGGGGTCCTACGAGCAGTACTTC. This gives the protein CASSAPRQGSYEQYF.